The 7 T cell receptor beta chains below come from one sample, sequenced in a study of blood T cell repertoires in COVID-19. The assay was immunoSEQ multiplex PCR, and TCRdb's table has in-frame clones only and misses some. The sample lists 350,000 or so clones, 89% occurring once. Source material: peripheral blood. These receptors all stem from a woman aged 55-70 years with COVID-19, enrolled during active disease.

The chain recombines TRBV28 with TRBJ1-2; D is uncertain. The length of the CDR3 is 15 residues. Germline values: CDR1 MDHEN, CDR2 SYDVKM. The ends were cut back, 7 bases at V and 4 bases at J, with 19 bases in the middle. The CDR3 nucleotides are TGTGCCAGCAACCTCCTACCCAGGCAGATCTATGGCTACACCTTC. This encodes CASNLLPRQIYGYTF.

The CDR3 region is CASSRASGEKLFF. The CDR3 DNA reads TGTGCCAGCTCACGGGCATCAGGGGAAAAACTGTTTTTT. The rearrangement links TRBV18 to TRBJ1-4; D is possibly TRBD1 (5 bases). The length of the CDR3 is 13 residues. The V end was cut by 4 bases, the J end by 8 bases, with 11 bases between. CDR1 and CDR2 (germline): KGHSH, LQKENI.

This chain links TRBV9 with TRBJ1-1; D is unclear. The CDR3 is made up of 13 amino acids. V lost 2 bases and J lost 5, with 10 bases in between. CDR1 SGDLS and CDR2 YYNGEE come from the germline V gene. The CDR3 region has the DNA TGTGCCAGCAGCGTCGAGCCCTCGACTGAAGCTTTCTTT. This codes for CASSVEPSTEAFF.

The rearrangement uses TRBV5-6 and TRBJ1-5, with 7 bases aligning to TRBD1. CDR1 and CDR2 (germline): SGHDT, YYEEEE. The CDR3 spans 15 residues. J gave up 5 bases and V 4 bases, and 9 bases lay outside the gene matches. In DNA, the CDR3 is TGTGCCAGCAGCCTGCAGACAGGGTGGGATCAGCCCCAGCATTTT. Protein product: CASSLQTGWDQPQHF.

This clone has a single count. The chain joins TRBV19 to TRBJ1-2; 7 bases align to TRBD1. V was clipped by 6 bases and J by 4 bases; unmatched bases: 17. This CDR3 is built from 17 residues. In germline, CDR1 is LNHDA, CDR2 SQIVND (reference sequence). The CDR3 DNA reads as TGTGCCAGTAGCCTCGGGACAGCCCAGGCCCCCTTCTATGGCTACACCTTC. This sequence encodes CASSLGTAQAPFYGYTF.

The J gene is TRBJ2-1, the V gene TRBV30; 12 nucleotides agree with TRBD1. The germline V gene encodes CDR1 GTSNPN and CDR2 SVGIG (reference sequence). The CDR3 contains 14 residues. Germline trimming cut 5 bases from V and 9 bases from J; bases unmatched to any gene: 8. CDR3 nucleotide sequence: TGTGCCTGGTCGAGGGACAGGGGGCAGGGTGAGCAGTTCTTC. It is translated as CAWSRDRGQGEQFF.

The chain carries TRBV3-1 (or the pseudogene TRBV3-2) and TRBJ1-6; D not certain. The CDR3 covers 12 residues. V lost 1 base, J lost 10 bases, and 5 bases lay in between. Germline V gene sequence: CDR1 LGHDT, CDR2 YNNKEL (reference sequence). CDR3 sequence (DNA): TGTGCCAGCAGCCAAGTACGGTCACCCCTCCACTTT. Amino acids: CASSQVRSPLHF.